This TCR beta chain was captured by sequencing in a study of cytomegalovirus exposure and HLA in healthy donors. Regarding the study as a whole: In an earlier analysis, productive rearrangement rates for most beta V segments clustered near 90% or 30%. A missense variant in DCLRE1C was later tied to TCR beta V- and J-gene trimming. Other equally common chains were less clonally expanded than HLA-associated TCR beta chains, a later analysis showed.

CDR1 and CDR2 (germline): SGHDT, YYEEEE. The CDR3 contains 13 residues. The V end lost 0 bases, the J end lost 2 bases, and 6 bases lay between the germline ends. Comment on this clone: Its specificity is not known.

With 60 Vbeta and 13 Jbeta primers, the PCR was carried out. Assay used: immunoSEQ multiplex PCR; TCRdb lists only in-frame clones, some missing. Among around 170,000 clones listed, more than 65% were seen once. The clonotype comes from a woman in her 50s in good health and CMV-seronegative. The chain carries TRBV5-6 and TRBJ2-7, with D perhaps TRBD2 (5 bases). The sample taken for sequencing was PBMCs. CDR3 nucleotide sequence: TGTGCCAGCAGCTTGGACGGGACCTACGAGCAGTACTTC. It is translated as CASSLDGTYEQYF.